This TCR beta chain was identified during a study of blood T cell repertoires in COVID-19 (dated by TCRdb to about 2020). Concerning the study at large: Samples from collaborators originated in the United States, Italy and Spain and spanned both the acute and convalescent phases of COVID-19. The prospective study material was composed of cDNA or gDNA derived from T cells, B-cell-depleted T cells, or PBMCs. Subjects who had been exposed to COVID-19, were actively infected with it, or had recovered from it provided the deeply sampled blood TCRbeta repertoires that made up the dataset. The repertoires were released in a freely available public database intended as a resource for research on the immune response to SARS-CoV-2. The samples were drawn from the first 160 participants of the ongoing ImmuneRACE study and from some 1,300 subjects provided by 6 global collaborators. The sample metadata nearly always contained a de-identified subject ID, COVID-19 status, age in years and sex. Where available, HLA class I and class II types were taken from metadata supplied by the sample provider and were not determined by assay-based typing.

In the prospective study, participants were about 18 to 90 years old, resided in about two dozen geographic areas of the United States, and were enrolled through a virtual design. In the prospective study, participants were assigned to cohorts based on the clinical history participants reported in a screening survey and a study questionnaire. Recovered participants in ImmuneRACE Cohort 3 were defined as having two consecutive negative NP/OP PCR tests, clearance from a healthcare professional, or resolution of symptoms. Mobile phlebotomists in the prospective study collected whole blood, serum and a nasopharyngeal or oropharyngeal swab from every participant. Additional blood draws and questionnaires over a 2-month period could optionally be provided by prospective study participants. Before DNA extraction, blood samples from the prospective study were shipped at room temperature or frozen. The immunoSEQ Assay, a bias-controlled multiplex PCR, was used to amplify TCRbeta CDR3 regions from genomic DNA. In the authors' own workflow: The number of nucleated cells in each sample was estimated by amplification of reference gene primers within the assay. Sequence reads were collapsed and filtered to measure the absolute abundance of every unique TCRbeta CDR3 rearrangement. For each sample, productive Simpson clonality was calculated as the square root of Simpson's diversity index over productive rearrangements. TCRdb limited this immuneACCESS table to in-frame rearrangements with V and J called. A share of clones is missing; checked studies link under half to unresolved V genes, and the rest is unexplained. That table supplies the V and J calls and clone size; D and trimming were determined from the DNA. Across this sample there are 430,000 or so clones, with roughly 90% seen only once. The top ten hold 1.8% of the sample.

Turning to this clone: This receptor's antigen is unknown. The sample holds no much larger clone one base away, and base qualities are not on file.

Beyond this particular receptor, the publication reports: The quantity of clinical and demographic metadata differed by source and by participant and was supplied without curation.

The CDR3 numbers 12 residues from cysteine through phenylalanine. The sequence is cut down to CDR3 DNA, 36 bases in frame from base 1. The germline ends are 5 bases apart after V is trimmed by 1 base and J by 5 bases. The germline V gene specifies SGHNT as CDR1 and YENEEA as CDR2. Recombination connected TRBV11-3 to TRBJ1-1, with the D gene uncertain. Specimen: PBMCs or T cells enriched from blood (not recorded which). The clonotype was recovered from a woman between 40 and 50 years old who had recovered from COVID-19. The nucleotides read TGTGCCAGCAGCTTAGGGAGAACTGAAGCTTTCTTT. Its protein reads: CASSLGRTEAFF.